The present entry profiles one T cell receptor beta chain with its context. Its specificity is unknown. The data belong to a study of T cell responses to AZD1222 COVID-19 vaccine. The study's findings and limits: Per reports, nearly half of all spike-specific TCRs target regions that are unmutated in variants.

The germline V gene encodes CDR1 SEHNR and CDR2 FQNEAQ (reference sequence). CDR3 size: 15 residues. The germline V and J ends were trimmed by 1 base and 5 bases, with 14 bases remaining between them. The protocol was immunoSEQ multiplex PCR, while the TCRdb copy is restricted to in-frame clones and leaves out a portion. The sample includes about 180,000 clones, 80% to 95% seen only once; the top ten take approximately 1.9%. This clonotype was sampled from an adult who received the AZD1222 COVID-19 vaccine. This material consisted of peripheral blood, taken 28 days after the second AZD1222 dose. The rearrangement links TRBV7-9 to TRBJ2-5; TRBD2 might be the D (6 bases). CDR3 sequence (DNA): TGTGCCAGCAGCTTAGGACTAGTGGGCGGGGAGACCCAGTACTTC. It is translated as CASSLGLVGGETQYF.